This paragraph covers one T cell receptor beta chain sequence. The table lists this clonotype with a few counts. What antigen it recognizes has not been identified. No per-base quality is available; no much larger clone lies one base away. This sample stems from a study of response to subunit inactivated influenza vaccine (dated by TCRdb to 2016 to 2019). Notes on the research overall: Deep quantitative T cell receptor repertoire profiling was used in the study to track responses to a trivalent subunit inactivated influenza vaccine.

Study-wide conclusions, independent of this receptor: The authors suggested that each seasonal influenza vaccination may recruit only a limited number of new T cells.

Spanning cysteine to phenylalanine, the CDR3 consists of 12 amino acids. Left in the record is the CDR3 DNA by itself, 36 bases read in frame from the first base. CDR1 and CDR2 were assigned from the germline V gene (reference sequence) as DFQATT and SNEGSKA. V drops 1 base and J drops 3 bases, leaving 7 bases in between. The library was generated by RT-PCR. For sequencing, an Illumina HiSeq 2500 was employed. The raw public reads went through TCRdb reprocessing: fastp at Q25, MiXCR clone calling, in-frame beta chains kept. Under each unique CDR3 protein, matching rows form one entry showing the most common genes and DNA. This sample gives more than 450,000 distinct CDR3 sequences in total; approximately 12% of them show up just once. About 9.4% of the sample rests with the top ten.

The clonotype was recovered from a man over 45 who received an inactivated influenza vaccine. Donor details come from another sample of the same person, matched by shared clones. The sample was PBMCs from blood, taken on the day of vaccination. The sequence joins TRBV20-1 to TRBJ2-7, with an unclear D gene assignment. In nucleotide form, the sequence is TGCAGTGCTAGAGCCTTAATCTACGAGCAGTACTTC. This sequence encodes CSARALIYEQYF.